The 23 T cell receptor beta chains below come from one sample, sequenced in a study of cytomegalovirus exposure and HLA in healthy donors (TCRdb year 2017). Receptors were amplified or captured by the immunoSEQ multiplex PCR assay. The multiplex PCR relied on a mix of 60 forward primers for TCR Vbeta segments and 13 reverse primers for TCR Jbeta segments. Sourced from immuneACCESS, this table was stored by TCRdb with only in-frame sequences that have V and J called. A share of the clones is absent; for the studies checked, an unresolved V gene accounts for under half, and the remainder has no known explanation. The sample yields about 160,000 clones; roughly 80% were counted once. Together, the top ten hold 3.7% of the sample. Sample: PBMCs. The receptors were gathered from a young man in good health and CMV-seropositive.

This sequence joins TRBV2 and TRBJ1-2, with TRBD1 matching 7 bases. The CDR3 extends over 15 amino acids. The germline CDR1 and CDR2 sequences are SNHLY and FYNNEI. V gave up 7 bases and J gave up 6 bases; unmatched junction bases: 14. In DNA form, the CDR3 reads TGTGCCAGCACTACAACGGAACAGGGGACGGATGGCTACACCTTC. Amino acids: CASTTTEQGTDGYTF.

The chain employs TRBV7-3 and TRBJ2-2, with D hard to call. The germline gives CDR1 SGHTA, CDR2 FQGTGA. CDR3 size: 13 residues. V was pared by 5 bases and J by 4 bases, with 8 bases between. CDR3 in amino acids: CASSQVGTGELFF. Written as DNA, the CDR3 is TGTGCCAGCAGCCAGGTCGGCACCGGGGAGCTGTTTTTT.

The genes are TRBV10-2 and TRBJ1-1; D perhaps matches TRBD1 (5 bases). Trimming took 7 bases from V and 2 from J, leaving 14 bases between them. This CDR3 has 14 residues. Per the germline V gene, CDR1 is WSHSY and CDR2 is SAAADI. The CDR3 DNA reads as TGCGCCAGCAAATGGGACTGGACTAACACTGAAGCTTTCTTT. Translating gives CASKWDWTNTEAFF.

This clone was counted only a few times. The chain joins TRBV29-1 to TRBJ2-4, with D possibly being TRBD1 (6 bases). The CDR3 consists of 13 residues. The germline gives CDR1 SQVTM, CDR2 ANQGSEA. Trimming cost V 6 bases and J 1 base, with 10 bases left between them. CDR3 sequence: CSVRQGAKNIQYF. The CDR3 DNA sequence: TGCAGCGTGCGTCAGGGGGCCAAAAACATTCAGTACTTC.

The chain has TRBV7-3 and TRBJ1-6; maybe TRBD1 (5 bases). CDR3 length: 16 amino acids. From germline, CDR1 is SGHTA and CDR2 FQGTGA. V was shortened by 4 bases and J by 9 bases, with 19 bases between the two germline ends. CDR3 region: CASSSMPSSTGSPLHF. The DNA for the CDR3 is TGTGCCAGCAGCTCCATGCCCAGCTCTACAGGTTCACCCCTCCACTTT. Complete variable domain (other parts from reference TRBV7-3 and TRBJ1-6): GAGVSQTPSNKVTEKGKYVELRCDPISGHTALYWYRQSLGQGPEFLIYFQGTGAADDSGLPNDRFFAVRPEGSVSTLKIQRTERGDSAVYLCASSSMPSSTGSPLHFGNGTRLTVT.

This clone was detected only a few times. The genes are TRBV5-1 and TRBJ2-3; possible D gene TRBD2, 7 bases. The V end lost 0 bases, the J end lost 4 bases, and 12 bases lay between the germline ends. This CDR3 contains 15 residues. Germline CDR1 SGHRS, CDR2 YFSETQ. CDR3 nucleotide sequence: TGCGCCAGCAGCTTGGACCCGGGGGGCGCAGATACGCAGTATTTT. This gives the protein CASSLDPGGADTQYF.

V is TRBV2 and J is TRBJ1-5; TRBD1 is a possible D gene (5 bases). Germline V gives CDR1 SNHLY, CDR2 FYNNEI. The length of the CDR3 is 13 residues. The germline V and J ends were trimmed by 6 bases and 7 bases, with 13 bases remaining between them. CDR3 residues: CASRGGIGQPQHF. CDR3 nucleotide sequence: TGTGCCAGCAGGGGGGGGATAGGGCAGCCCCAGCATTTT.

The rearrangement uses TRBV4-1 and TRBJ2-3; maybe TRBD2 (6 bases). The CDR3 consists of 14 residues. V was trimmed by 4 bases and J by 2 bases, leaving 10 bases between them. Germline V gene sequence: CDR1 MGHRA, CDR2 YSYEKL. The CDR3, as DNA: TGCGCCAGCAGCCCCGAGGGACTCACAGATACGCAGTATTTT. Residues: CASSPEGLTDTQYF.

This clone occurred a few times. V is TRBV4-2 and J is TRBJ2-6; D not resolved. In germline, CDR1 is LGHNA, CDR2 YNFKEQ. The CDR3 runs 15 residues. Between the trimmed V and J ends, which lost 5 bases and 0 bases, there was a span of 8 bases. The CDR3 reads CASSSVPSGANVLTF. CDR3 nucleotides: TGTGCCAGCAGCTCGGTTCCCTCTGGGGCCAACGTCCTGACTTTC.

V is TRBV6-5 and J is TRBJ1-6; a weak D match, TRBD1 (6 bases). Trimming shortened V by 0 bases and J by 13 bases, and 19 bases separated the two germline ends. The germline V gene encodes CDR1 MNHEY and CDR2 SVGAGI. The CDR3 contains 16 residues. CDR3 sequence (DNA): TGTGCCAGCAGTTACTCTATGGGCAGGGGTTTAGATCCCCTCCACTTT. Its protein is CASSYSMGRGLDPLHF.

This clone has just a few counts. The chain has TRBV30 and TRBJ2-3; 7 nucleotides agree with TRBD1. V lost 3 bases, J lost 5 bases, and 11 bases stayed unmatched. The CDR3 is 15 residues long. Germline assignment: CDR1 GTSNPN and CDR2 SVGIG (reference sequence). The CDR3 here is CAWSQVDRVGDTQYF. The CDR3 DNA reads TGTGCCTGGAGCCAAGTCGACAGGGTTGGAGATACGCAGTATTTT.

This chain links TRBV10-3 with TRBJ1-4; D not resolved. This CDR3 contains 15 residues. Germline V gene data show CDR1 as ENHRY and CDR2 as SYGVKD. The V end was cut by 2 bases, the J end by 0 bases, with 7 bases between. CDR3 loop: CAISEGTTTNEKLFF. CDR3 nucleotides: TGTGCCATCAGTGAGGGAACTACAACTAATGAAAAACTGTTTTTT.

The chain uses TRBV7-3 and TRBJ2-1; 9 bases map to TRBD2. The trim removed 0 bases at V and 11 bases at J, leaving 5 bases unmatched. The CDR3 runs to 14 residues. Germline CDR1 SGHTA, CDR2 FQGTGA. The CDR3 nucleotides are TGTGCCAGCAGCTTAACGGGGACTAGCTATCAGCAGTTCTTC. This gives the protein CASSLTGTSYQQFF.

This clone was seen only a few times. V is TRBV10-1 and J is TRBJ2-3; D is perhaps TRBD2 (6 bases). Per germline, CDR1 WNHNN and CDR2 SYGVQD (reference sequence). This CDR3 region has 20 residues. Trimming left V 0 bases short and J 0 bases short, with 22 bases between. The CDR3 sequence: CASSESPRGRGVASTDTQYF. The DNA for the CDR3 is TGCGCCAGCAGTGAGTCCCCGCGGGGAAGGGGCGTTGCTAGCACAGATACGCAGTATTTT.

This chain joins TRBV4-1 and TRBJ1-4; TRBD1 aligns across 8 bases. V lost 4 bases, J lost 6 bases, and 13 bases stayed unmatched. The CDR3 is made up of 17 amino acids. From germline, CDR1 is MGHRA and CDR2 YSYEKL. This chain's CDR3 is CASSRQGWKREHEKLFF. CDR3 bases: TGCGCCAGCAGCCGACAGGGGTGGAAAAGGGAGCATGAAAAACTGTTTTTT.

The rearrangement joins TRBV20-1 to TRBJ2-7; no clear D gene. The CDR3 contains 11 residues. The germline gives CDR1 DFQATT, CDR2 SNEGSKA (reference sequence). Trimming shortened V by 7 bases and J by 3 bases, and 10 bases separated the two germline ends. The CDR3 spells CSVKYSYEQYF. The CDR3 nucleotides are TGCAGTGTCAAGTACAGCTACGAGCAGTACTTC.

The J gene is TRBJ2-1, the V gene TRBV30, with TRBD1 matching 7 bases. This CDR3 is 12 amino acids long. Unmatched junction bases numbered 10, after V lost 8 bases and J lost 9 bases. The germline gives CDR1 GTSNPN, CDR2 SVGIG (reference sequence). The CDR3 bases are TGTGCCAGGGGGCGAAAGGGCGCTGAGCAGTTCTTC. This encodes CARGRKGAEQFF. Combining the CDR3 with reference TRBV30 and TRBJ2-1 gives the whole variable domain SQTIHQWPATLVQPVGSPLSLECTVEGTSNPNLYWYRQAAGRGLQLLFYSVGIGQISSEVPQNLSASRPQDRQFILSSKKLLLSDSGFYLCARGRKGAEQFFGPGTRLTVL.

The chain carries TRBV6-5 and TRBJ2-5; D unresolved. Germline V gene data show CDR1 as MNHEY and CDR2 as SVGAGI. The ends were cut back, 0 bases at V and 5 bases at J, with 4 bases in the middle. The CDR3 runs to 12 residues. CDR3 residues: CASSYSGETQYF. CDR3 DNA sequence: TGTGCCAGCAGTTACTCCGGGGAGACCCAGTACTTC.

The genes are TRBV28 and TRBJ2-1; TRBD2 might be the D (6 bases). Germline V CDR1 and CDR2: MDHEN, SYDVKM. Deletions cut 6 bases from V and 0 bases from J, with 12 bases between. This CDR3 is built from 15 residues. The CDR3 coding sequence is TGTGCCAGCAGGTCGGACGGGAGCTCCTACAATGAGCAGTTCTTC. Translated, it gives CASRSDGSSYNEQFF.

This clone has a handful of counts. The chain has TRBV5-1 and TRBJ1-2; D is possibly TRBD1 (6 bases). Germline CDR1 and CDR2: SGHRS and YFSETQ. The CDR3 extends over 15 amino acids. Trimming stripped 0 bases from V and 0 bases from J, with 9 bases between. This chain's CDR3 is CASSLGGGANYGYTF. In nucleotides, the CDR3 is TGCGCCAGCAGCTTGGGAGGGGGAGCTAACTATGGCTACACCTTC.

This chain connects TRBV7-9 to TRBJ2-7; a possible D gene is TRBD2 (5 bases). V lost 5 bases, J lost 2 bases, and 10 bases lay in between. From germline, CDR1 is SEHNR and CDR2 FQNEAQ (reference sequence). This CDR3 is built from 13 residues. CDR3 amino acids: CASSTGGPYEQYF. The CDR3, as DNA: TGTGCCAGCAGCACCGGAGGTCCCTACGAGCAGTACTTC.

Only a few counts were recorded for this clone. An end of the junction does not agree with germline; a read error may underlie this. The gene calls are TRBV5-1 and TRBJ2-7, with 9 nucleotides matching TRBD1. Germline CDR1 SGHRS, CDR2 YFSETQ. The CDR3 runs 14 residues. CDR3 sequence (DNA): TGCGCCAGCAGCTCCGGGACAGGGTCCTTCGAGCAGTACTTC. As protein: CASSSGTGSFEQYF. The full variable domain, rest sourced from reference TRBV5-1 and TRBJ2-7, is KAGVTQTPRYLIKTRGQQVTLSCSPISGHRSVSWYQQTPGQGLQFLFEYFSETQRNKGNFPGRFSGRQFSNSRSEMNVSTLELGDSALYLCASSSGTGSFEQYFGPGTRLTVT.

V and J are TRBV4-1 and TRBJ1-2, with unresolved D. The length of the CDR3 is 13 residues. Trimming shortened V by 3 bases and J by 7 bases, and 12 bases separated the two germline ends. The germline gives CDR1 MGHRA, CDR2 YSYEKL. The CDR3 spells CASSQNQEGGYTF. CDR3 nucleotides: TGCGCCAGCAGCCAGAACCAGGAAGGTGGCTACACCTTC.